This T cell receptor beta chain was sequenced during a study of blood T cell repertoires in COVID-19. Study background: From the United States, Italy and Spain came samples of acute and convalescent COVID-19. T cells, B-cell-depleted T cells, or PBMCs supplied cDNA or gDNA.

The authors' processing: Scientists estimated how many nucleated cells there were by amplifying reference gene primers. TCRdb's copy holds only in-frame clones and misses some; the assay was immunoSEQ multiplex PCR. The DNA gave D and trimming, while V, J and clone size come from that table. Of 310,000 or so clones in the sample, more than 75% were seen once. The CDR3 extends over 15 amino acids. Per germline, CDR1 SGHDN and CDR2 FVKESK. V was cut by 4 bases and J by 7 bases, with 17 bases left in between. This receptor was obtained from a woman in her forties or fifties with acute or convalescent COVID-19. J is TRBJ2-1 and V is TRBV14; D perhaps matches TRBD2 (6 bases). What was sequenced was peripheral blood. This CDR3 reads CASSLRRLGRNEQFF. The CDR3 coding sequence is TGTGCCAGCAGCCTACGACGACTAGGGCGGAATGAGCAGTTCTTC.